The TCR beta chain described here comes from a study of identical twins. Regarding the study as a whole: In monozygotic twins, models underestimated the sharing of out-of-frame TCR alpha.

On this clonotype: Its antigen remains unknown.

A universal primer site came from template switching; cDNA carried unique molecular identifiers. TCRdb reanalysed the 5' RACE reads using MiXCR and keeps one entry per CDR3 protein. The table records about 480,000 distinct CDR3 sequences, 13% to 15% of them present only once. CDR3 size: 14 residues. Germline trimming cut 6 bases from V and 5 bases from J; bases unmatched to any gene: 4. In addition, the sample was reused for a study of yellow fever vaccine responses in identical twins.

The source is a young woman in good health. What was sequenced was CD4+ T cells sorted from blood. The V call is TRBV12-3 or TRBV12-4, the J call TRBJ1-6, with TRBD1 matching 7 bases. CDR3 sequence: CASRTDRNNSPLHF. The CDR3 coding sequence is TGTGCCAGCAGAACGGACAGGAATAATTCACCCCTCCACTTT.